Below, 27 T cell receptor beta chains from the same sample are listed, as sequenced in a study of shared clonotypes between healthy human individuals. Using immunoSEQ multiplex PCR, the repertoire was profiled, and TCRdb retains in-frame clones only, with some absent. The table shows more than 1.2 million clones, with about 98.5% occurring only once. Sequencing was carried out using naive CD4+ T cells sorted from blood. Subset defined: CD45RA+ positively selected. These receptors all come from a man aged 25-45 years in good health.

This sequence joins TRBV29-1 and TRBJ2-7; D perhaps matches TRBD1 (6 bases). Germline V gene lookup returns CDR1 SQVTM and CDR2 ANQGSEA. The CDR3 has 14 residues. The V end lost 7 bases, the J end lost 2 bases, and 18 bases lay between the germline ends. CDR3 loop: CSDVSTGTTYEQYF. The CDR3 nucleotides are TGCAGCGATGTATCCACCGGGACAACCTACGAGCAGTACTTC.

The V and J genes are TRBV6-5 and TRBJ1-3; the D gene is possibly TRBD1 (5 bases). The ends were cut back, 5 bases at V and 0 bases at J, with 11 bases in the middle. This CDR3 has 15 residues. CDR1 and CDR2 (germline): MNHEY, SVGAGI. The CDR3 nucleotides read TGTGCCAGCAGTCGGGACCGCTTCTCTGGAAACACCATATATTTT. Its protein is CASSRDRFSGNTIYF.

The chain links TRBV5-1 to TRBJ2-1, with 11 positions matching TRBD2. Germline V CDR1 and CDR2: SGHRS, YFSETQ. The trim removed 4 bases at V and 7 bases at J, leaving 4 bases unmatched. This CDR3 spans 14 amino acids. CDR3 bases: TGCGCCAGCAGCGGTGGGACTAGCGGAAATGAGCAGTTCTTC. This translates into CASSGGTSGNEQFF.

CDR3 residues: CASSPDRALQPQHF. The CDR3 coding sequence is TGTGCCAGCTCACCTGATCGGGCTTTACAGCCCCAGCATTTT. V and J are TRBV18 and TRBJ1-5; D remains unclear. V lost 3 bases and J 7 bases, leaving 13 bases between the germline ends. This CDR3 is built from 14 residues. Germline assignment: CDR1 KGHSH and CDR2 LQKENI.

The gene calls are TRBV7-7 and TRBJ2-1; D gene ambiguous. The germline gives CDR1 SSHAT, CDR2 FNYEAQ (reference sequence). This CDR3 comprises 13 residues. V lost 1 base and J lost 9, with 10 bases in between. CDR3 loop: CASSLGISGEQFF. The CDR3 nucleotides read TGTGCCAGCAGCTTAGGAATTAGTGGTGAGCAGTTCTTC.

V usage is TRBV11-2 and J usage is TRBJ2-1; no definite D call. Trimming removed 0 bases from V and 8 bases from J, with 14 bases in between. Germline V gene data show CDR1 as SGHAT and CDR2 as FQNNGV. The CDR3 extends over 15 amino acids. Here the CDR3 DNA reads TGTGCCAGCAGCTTAGATCTGAAAGTCGGGTATGAGCAGTTCTTC. It specifies CASSLDLKVGYEQFF.

The chain employs TRBV19 and TRBJ1-5, with D possibly TRBD1 on 6 matching bases. Germline V gives CDR1 LNHDA, CDR2 SQIVND (reference sequence). This CDR3 has 16 residues. The V end lost 7 bases, the J end lost 4 bases, and 20 bases lay between the germline ends. CDR3 loop: CASTTTGVGVNQPQHF. In DNA, the CDR3 is TGTGCCAGTACCACGACAGGAGTAGGCGTGAATCAGCCCCAGCATTTT.

The gene calls are TRBV29-1 and TRBJ2-2; the D is unclear. The germline CDR1 and CDR2 sequences are SQVTM and ANQGSEA. The ends were cut back, 3 bases at V and 0 bases at J, with 5 bases in the middle. This CDR3 spans 13 amino acids. CDR3 sequence reads: CSVDRTNTGELFF. The CDR3 region has the DNA TGCAGCGTTGACCGGACGAACACCGGGGAGCTGTTTTTT.

The chain combines TRBV9 with TRBJ2-7; D not resolved. The CDR3 totals 14 residues. The V and J ends lost 1 base and 3 bases respectively, with 11 bases between them. Per the germline V gene, CDR1 is SGDLS and CDR2 is YYNGEE. The CDR3 sequence: CASSVTDGFYEQYF. CDR3 DNA: TGTGCCAGCAGCGTAACGGACGGCTTCTACGAGCAGTACTTC.

This chain joins TRBV5-4 and TRBJ1-1; TRBD1 is a possible D gene (5 bases). Germline V gene sequence: CDR1 SGHNT, CDR2 YYREEE (reference sequence). V gave up 3 bases and J gave up 8 bases, with 20 bases separating them. The length of the CDR3 is 15 residues. The CDR3 bases are TGTGCCAGCAGCTCCCCCGGGACGGGGATGGCGGAAGCTTTCTTT. It codes for CASSSPGTGMAEAFF.

V usage is TRBV11-3 and J usage is TRBJ2-5, with a tentative D call TRBD1 (5 bases). The germline CDR1 and CDR2 sequences are SGHNT and YENEEA. This CDR3 has 14 residues. The V end was cut by 4 bases, the J end by 5 bases, with 14 bases between. The CDR3 coding sequence is TGTGCCAGCAGCTCGGGTACTTCAGGGGAGACCCAGTACTTC. Amino acids: CASSSGTSGETQYF.

This clone was detected once. V is TRBV5-1 and J is TRBJ2-2; 9 positions match TRBD2. CDR3 length equals 21 residues. CDR1 is SGHRS, CDR2 YFSETQ, per germline. The V and J ends lost 1 base and 2 bases, in that order; junction bases with no gene match: 18. CDR3 loop: CASSLWGMTGSGSLNTGELFF. DNA for the CDR3: TGCGCCAGCAGCTTGTGGGGGATGACGGGTAGCGGGAGCCTAAACACCGGGGAGCTGTTTTTT.

The chain links TRBV28 to TRBJ2-4; tentatively, D is TRBD1 (5 bases). The CDR3 covers 18 residues. Germline V gene data show CDR1 as MDHEN and CDR2 as SYDVKM. Trimming cost V 5 bases and J 0 bases, with 20 bases left between them. CDR3 protein: CASSRQLTGSVAKNIQYF. The CDR3 DNA reads TGTGCCAGCAGTCGACAGCTTACCGGTTCGGTAGCCAAAAACATTCAGTACTTC.

The chain carries TRBV6-4 and TRBJ1-2; 7 nucleotides agree with TRBD1. Germline V lookup: CDR1 MRHNA, CDR2 SNTAGT. The CDR3 loop spans 19 amino acids. J gave up 0 bases and V 7 bases, and 20 bases lay outside the gene matches. Here the CDR3 DNA reads TGTGCCAGCACACTAGAGGGGGACAGACACACCTTAGCTAACTATGGCTACACCTTC. Translating it yields CASTLEGDRHTLANYGYTF.

Note on this clone: Other DNA variants within this sample encode the same CDR3. This chain joins TRBV18 and TRBJ2-1; D may be TRBD1 or TRBD2 (5 bases each). The CDR3 loop spans 14 amino acids. CDR1 and CDR2 from the germline V gene are KGHSH and LQKENI. The V gene lost 2 bases and the J gene lost 0 bases, with 5 bases spanning the gap. The CDR3 region is CASSPGGSYNEQFF. CDR3 nucleotide sequence: TGTGCCAGCTCACCAGGGGGCTCCTACAATGAGCAGTTCTTC.

This rearrangement joins TRBV2 to TRBJ1-1; D not certain. This CDR3 comprises 13 residues. Germline CDR1 is SNHLY and CDR2 is FYNNEI. Trimming removed 6 bases at V and 0 bases at J, with 8 bases between. The CDR3 is CASRNSLNTEAFF. The CDR3 bases are TGTGCCAGCAGGAACAGCTTGAACACTGAAGCTTTCTTT.

The chain combines TRBV28 with TRBJ2-2; D gene unclear. There are 12 residues in the CDR3. Germline CDR1 reads MDHEN; CDR2 reads SYDVKM. V lost 4 bases and J lost 8, with 8 bases in between. The CDR3 DNA is TGTGCCAGCAGTTCCCTCCAAGGGGAGCTGTTTTTT. Amino acid sequence: CASSSLQGELFF. The complete variable domain, with remaining parts taken from reference TRBV28 and TRBJ2-2, reads DVKVTQSSRYLVKRTGEKVFLECVQDMDHENMFWYRQDPGLGLRLIYFSYDVKMKEKGDIPEGYSVSREKKERFSLILESASTNQTSMYLCASSSLQGELFFGEGSRLTVL.

The CDR3, as DNA: TGTGCCAGCAGCTTCCGAAAACAGGGTGCCGGGGAGCTGTTTTTT. Protein sequence: CASSFRKQGAGELFF. The chain carries TRBV7-8 and TRBJ2-2; a possible D gene is TRBD1 (6 bases). With 3 bases removed from V and 6 bases from J, the gap between germline ends came to 14 bases. Germline V gene lookup returns CDR1 SGHVS and CDR2 FQNEAQ. The length of the CDR3 is 15 residues. The whole variable domain, remainder taken from reference TRBV7-8 and TRBJ2-2, is GAGVSQSPRYKVAKRGQDVALRCDPISGHVSLFWYQQALGQGPEFLTYFQNEAQLDKSGLPSDRFFAERPEGSVSTLKIQRTQQEDSAVYLCASSFRKQGAGELFFGEGSRLTVL.

In DNA form, the CDR3 reads TGTGCCAGCAGTTTAGGACAGACTTCGGAGACCCAGTACTTC. It translates to CASSLGQTSETQYF. The gene calls are TRBV28 and TRBJ2-5; D is perhaps TRBD1 (6 bases). Germline V CDR1 and CDR2: MDHEN, SYDVKM. V was trimmed by 2 bases and J by 5 bases, leaving 12 bases between them. This CDR3 has 14 residues.

As concerns this clone: In the same sample, other DNA sequences code for this CDR3. V usage is TRBV5-6 and J usage is TRBJ2-1, with D uncertain. The CDR3 contains 12 residues. V lost 2 bases and J 10 bases, leaving 10 bases between the germline ends. CDR1 is SGHDT, CDR2 YYEEEE, per germline. CDR3 sequence reads: CASSLSSGEQFF. CDR3 DNA sequence: TGTGCCAGCAGCTTAAGCTCTGGGGAGCAGTTCTTC.

The V gene is TRBV10-3, the J gene TRBJ2-7; 13 bases map to TRBD2. Germline loops: CDR1 ENHRY, CDR2 SYGVKD. This CDR3 spans 15 amino acids. Trimming removed 3 bases from V and 5 bases from J; junction bases left unmatched: 4. CDR3 region: CAISDRTSGRNEQYF. For the CDR3, the DNA is TGTGCCATCAGTGATCGGACTAGCGGGAGAAACGAGCAGTACTTC.

The gene calls are TRBV11-1 and TRBJ2-1; the match to TRBD2 covers 10 bases. In germline, CDR1 is SGHAT, CDR2 FQDESV (reference sequence). The CDR3 spans 15 residues. V lost 4 bases, J lost 4 bases, and 4 bases stayed unmatched. The CDR3 loop reads CASSSGLAEYNEQFF. As DNA, the CDR3 is TGTGCCAGCAGCTCCGGACTAGCGGAATACAATGAGCAGTTCTTC.

V gene TRBV28 combines with J gene TRBJ2-7; D possibly corresponds to TRBD1 (6 bases). CDR1 and CDR2 (germline): MDHEN, SYDVKM. V lost 2 bases and J lost 11, with 10 bases in between. The CDR3 extends over 11 amino acids. The chain's CDR3 is CASSLTGPEYF. The CDR3 DNA sequence: TGTGCCAGCAGTTTAACAGGGCCGGAGTACTTC.

The chain employs TRBV21-1 and TRBJ2-1; the tabulated D call, TRBD2, remains unverified against the DNA. TRBV21-1 is described as a pseudogene. The CDR3 consists of 15 residues. CDR3 region: CASRTLRRFYNEQFF. The CDR3 nucleotides read TGTGCCAGCAGAACTTTGCGCCGATTCTACAATGAGCAGTTCTTC.

A remark on this clone: One end of the junction fails to match germline, which may point to a read error. The chain joins TRBV9 to TRBJ2-3; D assignment may be TRBD1 or TRBD2 (7 bases each). The germline V gene has CDR1 SGDLS and CDR2 YYNGEE. The CDR3 has 17 residues. CDR3 in amino acids: CASSPYGGRVGTDAQYF. The CDR3 nucleotides are TGTGCCAGCAGCCCCTATGGGGGGAGGGTGGGGACAGATGCGCAGTATTTT.

This clone came up once. Other DNA sequences in the same sample also yield this CDR3. V gene TRBV5-4 combines with J gene TRBJ2-6, with 8 positions matching TRBD2. Unmatched junction bases numbered 2, after V lost 4 bases and J lost 2 bases. Germline V lookup: CDR1 SGHNT, CDR2 YYREEE (reference sequence). The CDR3 totals 15 residues. CDR3 residues: CASSPGGAGANVLTF. The DNA of the CDR3 is TGTGCCAGCAGCCCGGGGGGGGCTGGGGCCAACGTCCTGACTTTC.

The J gene is TRBJ2-1, the V gene TRBV28, with TRBD2 matching 13 bases. CDR1 and CDR2 from the germline V gene are MDHEN and SYDVKM. The V segment lost 5 bases and the J segment 1 base; nucleotides outside the gene matches: 23. The CDR3 loop spans 23 amino acids. CDR3 DNA sequence: TGTGCCAGCAGTACCCTAACTCCACAACTAGCGGGAGGGCCGTCCTCATCCTACAATGAGCAGTTCTTC. Its translation: CASSTLTPQLAGGPSSSYNEQFF. The variable domain in full, with the rest retrieved from reference TRBV28 and TRBJ2-1, is DVKVTQSSRYLVKRTGEKVFLECVQDMDHENMFWYRQDPGLGLRLIYFSYDVKMKEKGDIPEGYSVSREKKERFSLILESASTNQTSMYLCASSTLTPQLAGGPSSSYNEQFFGPGTRLTVL.